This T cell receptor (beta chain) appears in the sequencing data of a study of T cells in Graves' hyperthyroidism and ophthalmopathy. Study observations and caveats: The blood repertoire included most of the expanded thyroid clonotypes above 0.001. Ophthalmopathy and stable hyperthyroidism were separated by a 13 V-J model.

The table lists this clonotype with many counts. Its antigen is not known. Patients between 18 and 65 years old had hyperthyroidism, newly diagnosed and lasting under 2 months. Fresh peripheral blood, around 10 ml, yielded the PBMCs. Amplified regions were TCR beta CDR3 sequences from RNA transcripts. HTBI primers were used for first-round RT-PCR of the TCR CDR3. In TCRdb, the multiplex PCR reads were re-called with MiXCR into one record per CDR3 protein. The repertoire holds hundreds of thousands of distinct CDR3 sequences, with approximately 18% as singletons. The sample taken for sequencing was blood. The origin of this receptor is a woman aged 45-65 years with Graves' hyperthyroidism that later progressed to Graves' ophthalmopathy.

Here the CDR3 reads CASSFWSSYNEQFF. In DNA, the CDR3 is TGTGCCAGCAGCTTCTGGAGCTCCTACAATGAGCAGTTCTTC. The rearrangement joins TRBV5-6 to TRBJ2-1, with D hard to call. The V and J ends lost 2 bases and 0 bases respectively, with 6 bases between them. Germline values: CDR1 SGHDT, CDR2 YYEEEE. The CDR3 is 14 amino acids.